One sample yielded the 18 T cell receptor beta chains listed below, sequenced in a study of tissue T cells after allogeneic stem cell transplantation. Data came from immunoSEQ multiplex PCR; TCRdb stores just in-frame clones and leaves some out. The table has about 22,000 clones, 55% to 80% seen once. Sequenced sample: spleen. The receptors come from a female BALB/c mouse in good health. The MHC haplotype of this mouse line is H2-d.

Comments on this clone: Mouse gene names and germline throughout. The read halts 1 residue ahead of the CDR3 end, with the missing end drawn from the germline J gene. The chain has TRBV14 and TRBJ2-3; 8 nucleotides match TRBD1. This CDR3 spans 16 amino acids. Trimming cost V 1 base and J 0 bases; bases outside gene matches: 4. Germline CDR1 reads SGHDT; CDR2 reads FRDEAV. CDR3 bases read: TGTGCCAGCAGTTTCCTCGGACAGGGTAGTGCAGAAACGCTGTAT. Protein product: CASSFLGQGSAETLY. The whole CDR3 sequence is CASSFLGQGSAETLYF.

With regard to this clone: Mouse germline and gene names are used. The read terminates 1 residue ahead of where the CDR3 ends, so the germline J gene completes it. This chain connects TRBV29 to TRBJ1-3; 10 bases map to TRBD1. Trimming at V came to 0 bases and at J to 2 bases, leaving 1 base not matched to a gene. The CDR3 extends over 16 amino acids. Germline V CDR1 and CDR2: MSHET, SYDVDS. CDR3 region: CASSLSGQGAGNTLYF. CDR3 DNA (partial): TGTGCTAGCAGTTTATCAGGACAGGGGGCTGGAAATACGCTCTAT.

The sample holds one count of this clone. Genes here carry mouse names. The read falls 1 residue short of the CDR3 end, and the missing part is taken from the germline J gene. The chain joins TRBV1 to TRBJ2-7; TRBD2 matches 9 bases. Germline V gene data show CDR1 as NSQYPW and CDR2 as LRSPGD (reference sequence). The CDR3 is 14 residues long. V dropped 4 bases and J dropped 2; count of bases not matched to a gene: 3. The sequenced part of the CDR3 DNA is TGCACCTGCAGTGAAGGACTGGGGCCCTATGAACAGTAC. It translates to CTCSEGLGPYEQY. From start to end, the CDR3 is CTCSEGLGPYEQYF.

Turning to this clone: Genes and germline come from the mouse. The read stops 1 residue short of the end of the CDR3; the missing end is completed from the germline J gene. The genes are TRBV5 and TRBJ2-7; 9 nucleotides line up with TRBD2. Germline values: CDR1 LGHNA, CDR2 YNLKQL (reference sequence). Germline trimming cut 0 bases from V and 3 bases from J; bases unmatched to any gene: 9. CDR3 length equals 17 residues. CDR3 bases read: TGTGCCAGCAGCCAAGAAGAAGTTGGGGACTGGGACTATGAACAGTAC. Translating gives CASSQEEVGDWDYEQY. The entire CDR3 reads CASSQEEVGDWDYEQYF.

Turning to this clone: Gene names denote mouse genes. The read stops 1 residue short of the end of the CDR3; the missing end is completed from the germline J gene. The gene calls are TRBV13-1 and TRBJ2-4; D not resolved. The CDR3 extends over 12 amino acids. Germline CDR1 is NSHNY and CDR2 is SYGAGN. V was pared by 10 bases and J by 0 bases, with 9 bases between. The CDR3: CAASRSQNTLYF. CDR3 bases read: TGTGCCGCTAGCAGAAGTCAAAACACCTTGTAC.

Comments on this clone: Gene names refer to mouse genes. The read ends 1 residue early relative to the CDR3; the germline J gene fills the gap. The chain couples TRBV29 to TRBJ2-1; no clear D. The CDR3 has 14 amino acids. Per the germline V gene, CDR1 is MSHET and CDR2 is SYDVDS. The ends were cut back, 1 base at V and 1 base at J, with 5 bases in the middle. The CDR3 loop is CASSLLDNYAEQFF. Incomplete CDR3 DNA: TGTGCTAGCAGTTTATTGGACAACTATGCTGAGCAGTTC.

This clone appeared a few times. The genes are named according to mouse. The read ends 1 residue before the CDR3 terminus; that terminus is restored from the germline J gene. The gene calls are TRBV2 and TRBJ2-7; D is uncertain. The CDR3 has 12 amino acids. In germline, CDR1 is LGHNA, CDR2 YSYQKL. Trimming removed 4 bases at V and 3 bases at J, with 7 bases between. The CDR3 region is CASSRDNYEQYF. The CDR3 bases that were read are TGTGCCAGCAGCCGAGACAACTATGAACAGTAC.

In the case of this clone: Gene names and germline match the mouse. The CDR3 is cut off 1 residue early in the read; its end comes from the germline J gene. This rearrangement joins TRBV15 to TRBJ2-1; 12 bases line up with TRBD2. This CDR3 is built from 13 residues. V lost 11 bases and J lost 5; bases outside the gene matches: 4. CDR1 is SGHND and CDR2 is FRSKSL in the germline V gene. This chain's CDR3 is CAAGTGGNAEQFF. The CDR3 bases that were read are TGTGCCGCGGGGACTGGGGGGAATGCTGAGCAGTTC.

For this clone: Germline and genes: mouse. The read terminates 1 residue ahead of where the CDR3 ends, so the germline J gene completes it. The chain combines TRBV13-1 with TRBJ2-2; D ambiguous. Germline CDR1 is NSHNY and CDR2 is SYGAGN. This CDR3 has 15 residues. Trimming took 0 bases from V and 1 from J, leaving 7 bases between them. Incomplete CDR3 DNA: TGTGCCAGCAGTGATGTCCCAGGAAACACCGGGCAGCTCTAC. It yields the protein CASSDVPGNTGQLY. The CDR3 in its entirety is CASSDVPGNTGQLYF.

Details on this clone: Mouse names are used for the genes. The CDR3 end lies 1 residue beyond the end of the read and is filled in from the germline J gene. In the same sample, other DNA sequences code for this CDR3. V and J are TRBV29 and TRBJ2-1, with 10 bases matching TRBD2. V dropped 5 bases and J dropped 6; count of bases not matched to a gene: 4. This CDR3 has 14 residues. Germline V gene lookup returns CDR1 MSHET and CDR2 SYDVDS. Partial CDR3 DNA: TGTGCTAGCAGTCTGGGGGGGCGGGGTGCTGAGCAGTTC. Translation: CASSLGGRGAEQF. The entire CDR3 sequence reads CASSLGGRGAEQFF.

Note on this clone: The junction differs from germline at one of its ends, possibly a read error. The gene names given are mouse names. Read coverage stops 1 residue before the CDR3 terminus; the germline J gene supplies the remainder. The chain couples TRBV29 to TRBJ2-7, with TRBD2 matching over 12 bases. Germline CDR1 is MSHET and CDR2 is SYDVDS. CDR3 length: 14 amino acids. This CDR3 reads CASSDGTGGYEQYF. The DNA read from the CDR3 is TGTGCCAGCAGTGATGGGACTGGGGGGTATGAACAGTAC.

Regarding this clone: All gene names here are mouse names. The CDR3 bases that were read are TGTGCTAGCAGTTCCCAGGGCGGCTCCGACTACACC. The encoded protein is CASSSQGGSDYT. The whole CDR3 reads CASSSQGGSDYTF. The chain uses TRBV29 and TRBJ1-2; perhaps TRBD1 as D (5 bases). The missing CDR3 end, 1 residue past where the read stops, is filled in from the germline J gene. The CDR3 extends over 13 amino acids. Trimming removed 4 bases at V and 4 bases at J, with 10 bases between. Germline assignment: CDR1 MSHET and CDR2 SYDVDS.

Details on this clone: Each gene name is a mouse one. The read comes to an end 1 residue before the CDR3 does, leaving the germline J gene to fill in the end. V gene TRBV4 combines with J gene TRBJ2-7; 7 nucleotides match TRBD2. In germline, CDR1 is LGHDT, CDR2 YNNKQL (reference sequence). J lost 5 bases, V lost 3 bases, and 1 base had no gene match. The CDR3 runs to 12 residues. CDR3 residues: CASSYWGDEQYF. Incomplete CDR3 DNA: TGTGCCAGCAGCTATTGGGGGGATGAACAGTAC.

To note about this clone: Mouse gene names apply. The CDR3 goes on 1 residue after the read ends, and that part is filled in from the germline J gene. The chain combines TRBV19 with TRBJ2-5, with 8 bases identical to TRBD2. This CDR3 contains 14 residues. Germline V CDR1 and CDR2: FNHDT, SITEND (reference sequence). V lost 2 bases, J lost 6 bases, and 5 bases stayed unmatched. CDR3 sequence: CASSMGGRGDTQYF. Incomplete CDR3 DNA: TGTGCCAGCAGTATGGGGGGGCGAGGGGACACCCAGTAC.

Details on this clone: Gene names refer to mouse genes. The CDR3 reads CASSYGTANSDYTF. The sequenced part of the CDR3 DNA is TGTGCTAGCAGTTACGGGACAGCAAACTCCGACTACACC. The V and J genes are TRBV29 and TRBJ1-2, with TRBD1 identical over 7 bases. The read comes to an end 1 residue before the CDR3 does, leaving the germline J gene to fill in the end. From germline, CDR1 is MSHET and CDR2 SYDVDS. This CDR3 is 14 amino acids long. V shed 4 bases and J 0 bases; nucleotides not matched to a gene: 2. The full variable domain, completed using reference TRBV29 and TRBJ1-2, is DMKVTQMPRYLIKRMGENVLLECGQDMSHETMYWYRQDPGLGLQLIYISYDVDSNSEGDIPKGYRVSRKKREHFSLILDSAKTNQTSVYFCASSYGTANSDYTFGSGTRLLVI.

Regarding this clone: Gene and germline names: mouse. The CDR3 end lies 1 residue beyond the end of the read and is filled in from the germline J gene. V is TRBV19 and J is TRBJ2-1; D call uncertain. Germline V gives CDR1 FNHDT, CDR2 SITEND (reference sequence). V dropped 1 base and J dropped 0 bases, with 5 bases sitting between them. The CDR3 has 14 amino acids. The CDR3 loop is CASSINGNYAEQFF. The CDR3 bases that were read are TGTGCCAGCAGTATAAATGGTAACTATGCTGAGCAGTTC.

Comment on this clone: The genes and germline here are from mouse. CDR3: CASSEGGWSAETLYF. CDR3 DNA, as far as it was read: TGTGCCAGCAGTGAAGGGGGCTGGAGTGCAGAAACGCTGTAT. The gene calls are TRBV13-1 and TRBJ2-3, with D perhaps matching TRBD1 (7 bases). The CDR3 end is not reached by the read, which stops 1 residue before it; the germline J gene fills it in. The germline CDR1 and CDR2 sequences are NSHNY and SYGAGN. The CDR3 loop spans 15 amino acids. The germline V and J ends were trimmed by 2 bases and 0 bases, with 10 bases remaining between them.

Only a few counts were recorded for this clone. Gene names follow the mouse nomenclature. Read coverage stops 1 residue before the CDR3 terminus; the germline J gene supplies the remainder. This sequence joins TRBV14 and TRBJ2-5; 9 bases are a match to TRBD1. CDR3 size: 14 residues. CDR1 is SGHDT and CDR2 is FRDEAV in the germline V gene. With V trimmed by 5 bases and J by 3 bases, 4 bases remained unmatched. The CDR3 loop reads CASSAGTGQDTQYF. The CDR3 DNA, read in part, is TGTGCCAGCAGCGCCGGGACAGGGCAAGACACCCAGTAC.